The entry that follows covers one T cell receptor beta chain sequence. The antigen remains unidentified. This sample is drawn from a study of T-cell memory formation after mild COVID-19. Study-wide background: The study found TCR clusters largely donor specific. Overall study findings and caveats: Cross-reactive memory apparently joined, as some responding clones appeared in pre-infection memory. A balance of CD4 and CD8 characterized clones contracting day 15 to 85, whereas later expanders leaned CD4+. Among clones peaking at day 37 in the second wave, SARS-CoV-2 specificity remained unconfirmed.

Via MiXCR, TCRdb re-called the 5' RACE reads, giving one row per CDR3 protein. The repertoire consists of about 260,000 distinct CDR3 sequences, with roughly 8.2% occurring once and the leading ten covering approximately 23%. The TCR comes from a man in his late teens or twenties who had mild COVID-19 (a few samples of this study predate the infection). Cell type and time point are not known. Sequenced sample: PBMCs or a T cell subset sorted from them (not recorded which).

In nucleotides, the CDR3 is TGTGCCAGCAGCCGAGGTGCTAGCGGGGGGCCCCTGGGGAATGAGCAGTTCTTC. Translation gives CASSRGASGGPLGNEQFF. V usage is TRBV11-3 and J usage is TRBJ2-1, with 11 bases identical to TRBD2. CDR3 length equals 18 residues. The V segment lost 5 bases and the J segment 7 bases; nucleotides outside the gene matches: 16. CDR1 SGHNT and CDR2 YENEEA come from the germline V gene.